This TCR beta chain is from a study of early stage breast cancer tumors. Study-wide results and caveats: Tumors had roughly 2.6-fold higher T cell density than normal breast. Commonly generated sequences made up most enriched TCRB sequences shared between patients.

The method was immunoSEQ multiplex PCR; TCRdb's version includes in-frame clones alone and lacks a portion of them. The sample comprises approximately 75,000 clones, 65% to 85% of which are singletons, and around 4.7% rests with the top ten. Germline V gene data show CDR1 as SNHLY and CDR2 as FYNNEI. V was cut by 5 bases and J by 7 bases, with 5 bases left in between. There are 11 residues in the CDR3. This clone has more than one count but fewer than ten. The antigen remains undetermined. The source of this sequence is a person aged 35 to 50 with breast cancer. This chain connects TRBV2 to TRBJ2-2; D uncertain. Specimen: blood. Here the CDR3 DNA reads TGTGCCAGCAGTCGGTTCGGGGAGCTGTTTTTT. Its protein product is CASSRFGELFF.